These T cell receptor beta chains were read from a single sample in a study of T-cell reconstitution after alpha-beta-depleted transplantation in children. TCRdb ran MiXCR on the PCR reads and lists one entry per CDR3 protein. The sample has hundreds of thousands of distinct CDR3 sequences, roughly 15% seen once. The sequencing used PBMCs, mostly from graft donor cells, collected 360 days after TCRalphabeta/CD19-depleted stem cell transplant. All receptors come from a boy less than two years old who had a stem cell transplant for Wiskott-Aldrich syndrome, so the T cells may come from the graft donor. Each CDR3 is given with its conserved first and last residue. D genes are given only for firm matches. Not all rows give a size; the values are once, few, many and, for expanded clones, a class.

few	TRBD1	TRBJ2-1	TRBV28	TGTGCCAGCAGTCAACTCTCGACAGGGGGCCGCAATGAGCAGTTCTTC	CASSQLSTGGRNEQFF
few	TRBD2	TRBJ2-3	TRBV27	TGTGCCAGCAGTTTGAGTAGCGGGGCATCATATACGCAGTATTTT	CASSLSSGASYTQYF
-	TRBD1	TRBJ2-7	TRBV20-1	TGCAGTGCTAGACCTGGACAGGGGGCTTCCTACGAGCAGTACTTC	CSARPGQGASYEQYF
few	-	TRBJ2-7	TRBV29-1	TGCAGCGTTCGCGAAGAGCCCTACGAGCAGTACTTC	CSVREEPYEQYF
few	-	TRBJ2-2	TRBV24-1	TGTGCCACCAGTGATTTTTGGGGAGGCACCGGGGAGCTGTTTTTT	CATSDFWGGTGELFF
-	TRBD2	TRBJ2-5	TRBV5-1	TGCGCCAGTCAGACTAGCCCCCAAGAGACCCAGTACTTC	CASQTSPQETQYF
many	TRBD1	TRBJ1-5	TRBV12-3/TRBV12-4	TGTGCCAGCAGTTTCAGGGGGCGTCAGCCCCAGCATTTT	CASSFRGRQPQHF
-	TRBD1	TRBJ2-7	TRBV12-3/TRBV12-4	TGTGCCAGCAGTTTAAGGACAGGGATCTCCTACGAGCAGTACTTC	CASSLRTGISYEQYF
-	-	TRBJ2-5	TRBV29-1	TGCAGCGAACGACACGTCAGTGGGACCCAGTACTTC	CSERHVSGTQYF
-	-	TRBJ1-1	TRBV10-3	TGTGCCATCAAGGGCAGTAGTGAAGCTTTCTTT	CAIKGSSEAFF
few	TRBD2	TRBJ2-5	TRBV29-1	TGCAGCGTTTGGCTAGCGGGATTGGAGACCCAGTACTTC	CSVWLAGLETQYF
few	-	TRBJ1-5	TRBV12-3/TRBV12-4	TGTGCCAGCAGTTTACCAGGGGCGGTCAATCAGCCCCAGCATTTT	CASSLPGAVNQPQHF
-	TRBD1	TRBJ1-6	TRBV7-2	TGTGCCAGCAGCTCATTGGGACAGTATAATTCACCCCTCCACTTT	CASSSLGQYNSPLHF
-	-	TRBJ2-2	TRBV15	TGTGCCACCAGCAGAGATCTCGGGCTAGCGTTCCTCGGGACCGGGGAGCTGTTTTTT	CATSRDLGLAFLGTGELFF
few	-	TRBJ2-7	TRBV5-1	TGCGCCAGCAGCTTGGTTACAGCTACCTACGAGCAGTACTTC	CASSLVTATYEQYF
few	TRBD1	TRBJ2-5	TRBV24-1	TGTGCCACAGCACTTACAGGGGAAGAGACCCAGTACTTC	CATALTGEETQYF
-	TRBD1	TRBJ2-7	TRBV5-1	TGCGCCAGCAGCCCGGAAGGGACAGGGGCCTCCTACGAGCAGTACTTC	CASSPEGTGASYEQYF
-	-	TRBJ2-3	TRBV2	TGTGCCAGCAGCCTCTTAGCCCTCTTGGGTAGCACAGATACGCAGTATTTT	CASSLLALLGSTDTQYF
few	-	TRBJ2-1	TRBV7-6	TGTGCCAGCAGCTTAAGGACAGCTACCTACAATGAGCAGTTCTTC	CASSLRTATYNEQFF
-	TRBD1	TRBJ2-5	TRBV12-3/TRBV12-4	TGTGCCAGCAGTTCAGTGGGGGAGACAGGGGAAGAGACCCAGTACTTC	CASSSVGETGEETQYF
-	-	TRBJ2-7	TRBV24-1	TGTGCCACCAGTGATACGGGAGCAACCTACGAGCAGTACTTC	CATSDTGATYEQYF
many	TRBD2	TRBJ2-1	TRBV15	TGTGCCACCAGCAGAGGGACTAGCGGCAACAATGAGCAGTTCTTC	CATSRGTSGNNEQFF
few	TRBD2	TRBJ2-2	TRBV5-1	TGCGCCAGCAGCTCCACTCCCCCTAGGGCTAGCGGTCTCGGGGAGCTGTTTTTT	CASSSTPPRASGLGELFF